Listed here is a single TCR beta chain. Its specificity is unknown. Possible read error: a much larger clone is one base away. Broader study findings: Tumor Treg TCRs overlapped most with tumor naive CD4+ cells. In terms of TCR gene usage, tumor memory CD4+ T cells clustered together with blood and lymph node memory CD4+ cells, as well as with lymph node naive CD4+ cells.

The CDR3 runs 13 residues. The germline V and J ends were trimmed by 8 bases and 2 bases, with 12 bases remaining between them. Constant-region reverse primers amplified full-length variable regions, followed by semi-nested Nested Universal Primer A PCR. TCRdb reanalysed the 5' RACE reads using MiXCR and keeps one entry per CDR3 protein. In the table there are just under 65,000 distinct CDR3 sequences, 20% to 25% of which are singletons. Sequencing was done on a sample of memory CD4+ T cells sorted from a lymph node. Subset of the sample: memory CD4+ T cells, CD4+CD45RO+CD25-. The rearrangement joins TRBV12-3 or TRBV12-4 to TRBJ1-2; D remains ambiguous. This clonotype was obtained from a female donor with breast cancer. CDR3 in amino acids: CASGRTSNYGYTF. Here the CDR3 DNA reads TGTGCCAGCGGCCGGACGTCGAACTATGGCTACACCTTC.